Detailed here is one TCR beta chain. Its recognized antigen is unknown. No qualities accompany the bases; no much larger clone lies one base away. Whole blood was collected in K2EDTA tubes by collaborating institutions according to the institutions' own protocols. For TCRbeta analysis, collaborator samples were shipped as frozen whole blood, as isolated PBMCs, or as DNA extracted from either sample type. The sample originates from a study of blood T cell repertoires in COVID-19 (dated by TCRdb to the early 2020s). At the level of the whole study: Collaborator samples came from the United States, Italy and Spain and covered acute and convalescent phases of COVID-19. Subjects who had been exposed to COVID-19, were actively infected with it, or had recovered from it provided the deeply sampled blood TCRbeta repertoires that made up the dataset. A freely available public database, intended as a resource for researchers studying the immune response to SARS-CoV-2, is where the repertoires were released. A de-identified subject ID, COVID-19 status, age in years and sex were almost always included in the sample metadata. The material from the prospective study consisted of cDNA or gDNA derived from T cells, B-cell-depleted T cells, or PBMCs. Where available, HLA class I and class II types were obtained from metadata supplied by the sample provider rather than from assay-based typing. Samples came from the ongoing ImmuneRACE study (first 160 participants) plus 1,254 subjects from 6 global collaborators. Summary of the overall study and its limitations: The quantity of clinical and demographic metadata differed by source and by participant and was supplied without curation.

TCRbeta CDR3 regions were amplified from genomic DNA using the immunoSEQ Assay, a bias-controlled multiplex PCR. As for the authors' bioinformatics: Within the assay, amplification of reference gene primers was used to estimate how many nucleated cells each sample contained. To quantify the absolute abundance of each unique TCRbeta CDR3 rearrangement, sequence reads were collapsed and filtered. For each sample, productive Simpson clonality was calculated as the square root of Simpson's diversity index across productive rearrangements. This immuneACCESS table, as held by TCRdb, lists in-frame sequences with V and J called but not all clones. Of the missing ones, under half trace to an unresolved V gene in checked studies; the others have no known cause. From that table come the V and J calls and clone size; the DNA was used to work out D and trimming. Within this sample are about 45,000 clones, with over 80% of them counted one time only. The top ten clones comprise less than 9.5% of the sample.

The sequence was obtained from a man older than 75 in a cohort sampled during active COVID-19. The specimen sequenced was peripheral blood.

Read as DNA, the sequence is TGTGCCAGCAGCCCCCGGACTAGCGGCTACGAGCAGTACTTC. Its amino acids are CASSPRTSGYEQYF. Recombination linked TRBV7-2 to TRBJ2-7; TRBD2 aligns with 10 central bases. CDR1 and CDR2, looked up from the germline V gene, are SGHTA and FQGNSA. Including cysteine and phenylalanine, the CDR3 has 14 amino acids. Only the CDR3 DNA stays, 42 bases, in frame from base 1. Trimming leaves V shorter by 5 bases and J shorter by 3 bases, with the junction holding 4 bases beyond the gene matches.